These 22 T cell receptor beta chains originate from one sample sequenced in a study of blood T cells in healthy people across ages (dated by TCRdb to between 2014 and 2017). Libraries came from 5' RACE. Sequencing instrument: Illumina HiSeq 2500. A second PCR of about 7 to 12 cycles was performed with a sample-barcoded 5' primer and a J-beta primer mix. Clones were called with MiXCR by TCRdb after fastp trimmed the public reads at Q25, and only in-frame beta chains were retained. Rows are combined by CDR3 protein, so each entry shows the most common genes and DNA. In all, the sample holds fewer than 950,000 distinct CDR3 sequences, and roughly 53% of those were seen once. The ten most abundant clones make up about 42% of the sample. Material for sequencing was blood. The receptors originated from an older man in good health.

The chain carries TRBV29-1 and TRBJ2-1, with D tentatively TRBD2 (7 bases). This CDR3 is 13 amino acids long. V lost 3 bases and J 7 bases, leaving 13 bases between the germline ends. The germline V gene encodes CDR1 SQVTM and CDR2 ANQGSEA. This chain's CDR3 is CSVDRGGRNEQFF. In nucleotides, the CDR3 is TGCAGCGTTGATAGGGGGGGGCGGAATGAGCAGTTCTTC.

V is TRBV29-1 and J is TRBJ2-3, with 9 bases matching TRBD1. Germline V gene data show CDR1 as SQVTM and CDR2 as ANQGSEA. The ends lost 3 bases at V and 1 base at J; junction bases unmatched: 17. The CDR3 consists of 19 residues. This CDR3 reads CSVDAAGQGTSGRTDTQYF. CDR3 bases: TGCAGCGTTGACGCCGCAGGACAGGGGACTTCGGGGCGCACAGATACGCAGTATTTT.

This chain connects TRBV6-1 to TRBJ1-2; 7 positions match TRBD1. Germline assignment: CDR1 MNHNS and CDR2 SASEGT. The CDR3 contains 14 residues. With 8 bases clipped from V and 5 bases from J, the junction kept 11 bases outside the gene matches. DNA of the CDR3: TGTGCCAGCGGCCCCTCGGGGACAGCGTATGGCTACACCTTC. Protein product: CASGPSGTAYGYTF.

This clonotype was observed a few times. The V and J genes are TRBV15 and TRBJ2-3; tentative D call: TRBD2 (6 bases). Germline V gene sequence: CDR1 LNHNV, CDR2 YYDKDF (reference sequence). This CDR3 has 16 residues. V gave up 2 bases and J gave up 4 bases, with 16 bases separating them. The CDR3 region has the DNA TGTGCCACCAGCAGACAAACTCCTAGCGTGGCAGATACGCAGTATTTT. It codes for CATSRQTPSVADTQYF.

V is TRBV20-1 and J is TRBJ1-4; D ambiguous. This CDR3 comprises 14 residues. V was shortened by 6 bases and J by 3 bases, with 14 bases between the two germline ends. In germline, CDR1 is DFQATT, CDR2 SNEGSKA (reference sequence). CDR3 sequence (DNA): TGCAGTGCAAAGATAGGCGGAGCTAATGAAAAACTGTTTTTT. This gives the protein CSAKIGGANEKLFF.

The CDR3 region is CASSHTTGYYEQFF. Here the CDR3 DNA reads TGCGCCAGCAGCCACACGACAGGGTATTACGAGCAGTTCTTC. This chain joins TRBV5-1 and TRBJ2-7; 7 bases map to TRBD1. The DNA end lines up better with TRBJ2-1; the J call may be wrong. This CDR3 has 14 residues. Germline assignment: CDR1 SGHRS and CDR2 YFSETQ.

This clonotype was detected only a few times. The chain recombines TRBV28 with TRBJ2-5, with D possibly TRBD1 on 5 matching bases. This CDR3 is 13 amino acids long. The V gene lost 7 bases and the J gene lost 5 bases, with 14 bases spanning the gap. In germline, CDR1 is MDHEN, CDR2 SYDVKM. The CDR3 DNA is TGTGCCAGCAACCCAGGGCCTTGGGAGACCCAGTACTTC. This encodes CASNPGPWETQYF. Variable domain in full (rest from reference TRBV28 and TRBJ2-5): DVKVTQSSRYLVKRTGEKVFLECVQDMDHENMFWYRQDPGLGLRLIYFSYDVKMKEKGDIPEGYSVSREKKERFSLILESASTNQTSMYLCASNPGPWETQYFGPGTRLLVL.

The chain has TRBV29-1 and TRBJ2-3, with TRBD2 matching 10 bases. Germline assignment: CDR1 SQVTM and CDR2 ANQGSEA. The CDR3 has 13 residues. The junction had 3 bases not matched to a gene; V was cut back by 4 bases and J by 5 bases. CDR3 sequence reads: CSVVSGGKDTQYF. The DNA of the CDR3 is TGCAGCGTTGTTAGCGGGGGGAAAGATACGCAGTATTTT.

The chain combines TRBV12-3 or TRBV12-4 with TRBJ1-2; D uncertain. The CDR3 has 14 amino acids. V shed 4 bases and J shed 3 bases, with 12 bases lying between them. CDR3 in DNA: TGTGCCAGCAGTTCAAGACCCACTTACTATGGCTACACCTTC. Protein product: CASSSRPTYYGYTF.

The V call is TRBV3-1, the J call TRBJ1-2, with no clear D. CDR1 and CDR2 from the germline V gene are LGHDT and YNNKEL (reference sequence). Trimming removed 1 base from V and 1 base from J, with 7 bases in between. The CDR3 runs 14 residues. In nucleotides, the CDR3 is TGTGCCAGCAGCCAAGGGAACGGTAACTATGGCTACACCTTC. Protein: CASSQGNGNYGYTF.

The chain couples TRBV2 to TRBJ1-6; TRBD1 matches at 10 bases. The CDR3 has 14 amino acids. CDR1 SNHLY and CDR2 FYNNEI come from the germline V gene. The junction had 6 bases not matched to a gene; V was cut back by 6 bases and J by 10 bases. The CDR3 region has the DNA TGTGCCAGCAGCTTGACAGGGGGCGGATCACCCCTCCACTTT. This sequence encodes CASSLTGGGSPLHF.

This clonotype was counted between two and nine times. The V and J genes are TRBV25-1 and TRBJ1-2; D not certain. The germline V and J ends were trimmed by 8 bases and 7 bases, with 14 bases remaining between them. Germline assignment: CDR1 MGHDK and CDR2 SYGVNS. The CDR3 has 12 amino acids. CDR3 residues: CASSGLGTGYTF. The CDR3 DNA reads as TGTGCCAGCTCGGGTCTGGGTACTGGCTACACCTTC.

The V and J genes are TRBV11-2 and TRBJ1-2; D uncertain. The CDR3 is made up of 15 amino acids. Germline values: CDR1 SGHAT, CDR2 FQNNGV. V was pared by 1 base and J by 4 bases, with 13 bases between. CDR3 nucleotides: TGTGCCAGCAGCTTAGTCCCGGGATTGGGCTATGGCTACACCTTC. Protein product: CASSLVPGLGYGYTF.

The V gene is TRBV2, the J gene TRBJ1-1; maybe TRBD1 (5 bases). V was trimmed by 9 bases and J by 0 bases, leaving 11 bases between them. This CDR3 has 13 residues. In germline, CDR1 is SNHLY, CDR2 FYNNEI. CDR3 sequence reads: CARGGRLNTEAFF. The CDR3 DNA reads as TGTGCCAGGGGGGGAAGATTGAACACTGAAGCTTTCTTT.

This clonotype turned up a few times. The chain is built from TRBV6-1 and TRBJ2-4; D not certain. V was clipped by 7 bases and J by 9 bases, with 16 bases between them. Germline lookup yields CDR1 MNHNS and CDR2 SASEGT. The CDR3 spans 13 residues. In DNA, the CDR3 is TGTGCCAGCACCAAAAAGGCAGAAGGCATTCAGTACTTC. Translation gives CASTKKAEGIQYF.

This clonotype has only a few counts. V usage is TRBV15 and J usage is TRBJ2-5; 7 positions match TRBD2. The last part of the DNA fits TRBJ2-7 better; the J call may be wrong. CDR1 and CDR2 from the germline V gene are LNHNV and YYDKDF (reference sequence). The CDR3 totals 18 residues. CDR3 region: CATSRVVGSRAGLYEQYF. The DNA for the CDR3 is TGTGCCACCAGCAGAGTAGTGGGGAGTCGAGCGGGATTATACGAGCAGTACTTC.

The rearrangement links TRBV5-1 to TRBJ2-5, with 9 bases lining up with TRBD1. The V and J ends lost 3 bases and 4 bases, in that order; junction bases with no gene match: 10. This CDR3 is 16 amino acids long. From germline, CDR1 is SGHRS and CDR2 YFSETQ. CDR3 residues: CASSSLGTGGAETQYF. The CDR3 DNA sequence: TGCGCCAGCAGCTCACTAGGTACAGGGGGCGCAGAGACCCAGTACTTC.

This rearrangement joins TRBV2 to TRBJ1-4, with 7 positions matching TRBD1. Germline assignment: CDR1 SNHLY and CDR2 FYNNEI. The CDR3 spans 16 residues. The V and J ends lost 4 bases and 0 bases, in that order; junction bases with no gene match: 5. CDR3 bases: TGTGCCAGCAGTGCCTACAGGGGCGCAACTAATGAAAAACTGTTTTTT. It encodes CASSAYRGATNEKLFF.

The chain recombines TRBV7-9 with TRBJ2-5; TRBD1 aligns across 7 bases. Per the germline V gene, CDR1 is SEHNR and CDR2 is FQNEAQ (reference sequence). V was pared by 5 bases and J by 2 bases, with 11 bases of the junction left unmatched. The CDR3 consists of 16 residues. The CDR3 nucleotides read TGTGCCAGCAGCCTATCGACAGGGCGCCTTCAAGAGACCCAGTACTTC. Translated: CASSLSTGRLQETQYF.

This clonotype has a single count. The chain employs TRBV5-1 and TRBJ2-6; D is possibly TRBD1 (5 bases). The V and J ends lost 6 bases and 0 bases respectively, with 22 bases between them. CDR3 size: 19 residues. The germline CDR1 and CDR2 sequences are SGHRS and YFSETQ. The DNA for the CDR3 is TGCGCCAGCAAGCCCGACAGTCCAAGTTGGGGCTCTGGGGCCAACGTCCTGACTTTC. Amino acids: CASKPDSPSWGSGANVLTF.

V gene TRBV18 combines with J gene TRBJ2-7; 8 bases line up with TRBD1. The CDR3 runs to 15 residues. J lost 1 base, V lost 6 bases, and 8 bases had no gene match. The germline gives CDR1 KGHSH, CDR2 LQKENI. CDR3 residues: CASSGSGTGSYEQYF. CDR3 nucleotide sequence: TGTGCCAGCTCGGGGTCCGGGACAGGATCCTACGAGCAGTACTTC.

The V and J genes are TRBV10-2 and TRBJ2-1; 13 nucleotides align to TRBD2. Germline loops: CDR1 WSHSY, CDR2 SAAADI. V lost 2 bases, J lost 4 bases, and 5 bases stayed unmatched. The CDR3 sequence is 17 residues long. CDR3 in amino acids: CASSETSGRAGYNEQFF. Written as DNA, the CDR3 is TGCGCCAGCAGTGAGACTAGCGGGAGGGCCGGTTACAATGAGCAGTTCTTC.